The entry below gives a single T cell receptor beta chain sequence along with its context. The CDR3 runs 14 residues. Trimming left V 7 bases short and J 3 bases short, with 15 bases between. The V gene's germline CDR1 is MNHEY and CDR2 SVGAGI. Under the authors' procedure: Estimation of nucleated cell counts relied on the amplification of reference gene primers. Some clones are missing from TCRdb's copy, which holds only in-frame ones; the method was immunoSEQ multiplex PCR. That table is the source of V, J and clone size, and D and trimming were worked out from the DNA. The table lists roughly 250,000 clones, 88% of them singletons. The sample is drawn from a study of blood T cell repertoires in COVID-19. The wider study: The United States, Italy and Spain supplied acute and convalescent COVID-19 samples.

Cohort 3 recovered donors had two negative PCRs, clearance, or symptom resolution. The TCR comes from a woman aged 45-59 years who had recovered from COVID-19. This chain links TRBV6-5 with TRBJ1-2, with D possibly matching TRBD1 (6 bases). Sequencing input: PBMCs or T cells enriched from blood (not recorded which). The CDR3 loop is CASTPTQGYYGYTF. The DNA of the CDR3 is TGTGCCAGCACCCCCACACAGGGCTACTATGGCTACACCTTC.